This T cell receptor beta chain was sequenced for a study of molecular identifiers for immune sequencing clone quantification. Each CDR3 protein gets one entry after TCRdb re-called the PCR reads with MiXCR. The top ten hold about 0.84% of the sample, which has under 800,000 distinct CDR3 sequences, 25% seen once. This clonotype has a handful of counts. The germline V gene encodes CDR1 DFQATT and CDR2 SNEGSKA (reference sequence). This CDR3 has 15 amino acids. V shed 3 bases and J 5 bases; nucleotides not matched to a gene: 13. The specimen sequenced was naive CD8+ T cells from blood, with Jurkat cell RNA spiked in. Sample subset: FACS-sorted CD8+CD4-CCR7+CD45RA+ naive T cells. This chain uses TRBV20-1 with TRBJ2-7; 7 nucleotides line up with TRBD2. The source of this sequence is a human donor in good health. Some libraries in this study had Jurkat cell RNA spiked in. The CDR3, as DNA: TGCAGTGCTAGTACGGGCGGACTAGTCTCTAACGAGCAGTACTTC. It is translated as CSASTGGLVSNEQYF.